These 18 T cell receptor beta chains originate from one sample sequenced in a study of blood T cells in healthy people across ages. Sample-barcoded 5' priming and a J-beta primer mix drove a second PCR of 7 to 11 cycles. TCRdb recomputed calls from the 5' RACE reads with MiXCR, one row per CDR3 protein. The data contain about 720,000 distinct CDR3 sequences, about 20% of them singletons. Sequenced material: blood. Receptors were obtained from a man between 65 and 85 years old in good health.

The table lists this clonotype with a few counts. The CDR3 DNA follows: TGTGCCAGCAGCCTCCCATGGCGGGAGGGTTACAATGAGCAGTTCTTC. Its translation: CASSLPWREGYNEQFF. The V and J genes are TRBV3-1 and TRBJ2-1; 9 bases agree with TRBD2. The germline V gene has CDR1 LGHDT and CDR2 YNNKEL (reference sequence). Germline trimming cut 4 bases from V and 4 bases from J; bases unmatched to any gene: 8. The CDR3 runs to 16 residues.

This clonotype was picked up many times. The rearrangement joins TRBV19 to TRBJ1-2, with D unclear. The germline V and J ends were trimmed by 4 bases and 8 bases, with 14 bases remaining between them. The CDR3 loop spans 13 amino acids. The germline V gene encodes CDR1 LNHDA and CDR2 SQIVND (reference sequence). For the CDR3, the DNA is TGTGCCAGTAGTAGGACCGGCCGCATGGGCTACACCTTC. This gives the protein CASSRTGRMGYTF. The whole variable domain, filled in from reference TRBV19 and TRBJ1-2, reads DGGITQSPKYLFRKEGQNVTLSCEQNLNHDAMYWYRQDPGQGLRLIYYSQIVNDFQKGDIAEGYSVSREKKESFPLTVTSAQKNPTAFYLCASSRTGRMGYTFGSGTRLTVV.

This clonotype was picked up a small number of times. The chain joins TRBV4-1 to TRBJ2-1, with 9 bases aligning to TRBD1. The CDR3 extends over 20 amino acids. Germline V gene sequence: CDR1 MGHRA, CDR2 YSYEKL. The V gene end was trimmed by 1 base and the J gene end by 0 bases; junction bases not matched to a gene: 13. The CDR3 loop reads CASSQVLRSGTGFSYNEQFF. For the CDR3, the DNA is TGCGCCAGCAGCCAAGTGTTAAGGTCCGGGACAGGGTTCTCCTACAATGAGCAGTTCTTC.

V usage is TRBV7-3 and J usage is TRBJ2-4; no reliable D call. The germline V and J ends were trimmed by 5 bases and 0 bases, with 14 bases remaining between them. The CDR3 runs to 16 residues. The V gene's germline CDR1 is SGHTA and CDR2 FQGTGA. The CDR3 is CASSPPSELAKNIQYF. Here the CDR3 DNA reads TGTGCCAGCAGCCCCCCGTCAGAATTAGCCAAAAACATTCAGTACTTC.

The sample holds a few counts of this clonotype. The chain uses TRBV12-3 or TRBV12-4 and TRBJ2-3, with 10 bases matching TRBD2. The CDR3 extends over 15 amino acids. The junction had 7 bases not matched to a gene; V was cut back by 6 bases and J by 4 bases. The CDR3 is CASSRSGRASDTQYF. The CDR3 DNA reads as TGTGCCAGCAGCCGAAGCGGGAGGGCCTCAGATACGCAGTATTTT.

CDR3 sequence (DNA): TGTGCCAGCAGCTTGAAATCGGGGAGAGAGGATACGCAGTATTTT. Residues: CASSLKSGREDTQYF. The rearrangement links TRBV5-5 to TRBJ2-3; D may be TRBD2 (5 bases). There are 15 residues in the CDR3. Germline V gives CDR1 SGHKS, CDR2 YYEKEE (reference sequence). V lost 1 base, J lost 6 bases, and 15 bases lay in between.

This clonotype was detected only a few times. The chain combines TRBV20-1 with TRBJ1-3; 8 nucleotides agree with TRBD1. The CDR3 contains 13 residues. The V gene's germline CDR1 is DFQATT and CDR2 SNEGSKA (reference sequence). Trimming took 6 bases from V and 4 from J; bases not matched to a gene: 5. The CDR3 bases are TGCAGTGCAAGACAGGGGTCCGGAAACACCATATATTTT. Protein sequence: CSARQGSGNTIYF.

This clonotype was counted between two and nine times. The gene calls are TRBV6-2 or TRBV6-3 and TRBJ2-1, with TRBD1 as a possible D gene (6 bases). CDR3 length: 14 residues. V dropped 2 bases and J dropped 6 bases, with 11 bases sitting between them. CDR1 and CDR2 from the germline V gene are MNHEY and SVGEGT. DNA of the CDR3: TGTGCCAGCAGTTACCAGGGGTTCTCCAATGAGCAGTTCTTC. Translation: CASSYQGFSNEQFF.

The V call is TRBV7-9, the J call TRBJ1-1; no clear D. The CDR3 has 12 amino acids. With 5 bases removed from V and 9 bases from J, the gap between germline ends came to 13 bases. Looked up from germline, CDR1 is SEHNR and CDR2 is FQNEAQ (reference sequence). The CDR3 nucleotides read TGTGCCAGCAGCCTGGCGGAAGAGAAAGCTTTCTTT. Protein product: CASSLAEEKAFF. Looking up the rest from reference TRBV7-9 and TRBJ1-1 gives the full variable domain: DTGVSQNPRHKITKRGQNVTFRCDPISEHNRLYWYRQTLGQGPEFLTYFQNEAQLEKSRLLSDRFSAERPKGSFSTLEIQRTEQGDSAMYLCASSLAEEKAFFGQGTRLTVV.

This clonotype was counted between two and nine times. A much bigger clone sits one base away, suggesting this may be a read error. The chain uses TRBV7-2 and TRBJ2-5; D not certain. The CDR3 is 13 residues long. Germline CDR1 and CDR2: SGHTA and FQGNSA. Trimming shortened V by 1 base and J by 0 bases, and 3 bases separated the two germline ends. The CDR3 DNA reads TGTGCCAGCAGCTTAGTACACCAAGAGACCCAGTACTTC. The encoded protein is CASSLVHQETQYF.

This rearrangement joins TRBV7-2 to TRBJ2-2, with D tentatively TRBD1 (6 bases). Trimming removed 5 bases from V and 1 base from J, with 11 bases in between. CDR3 size: 15 residues. Germline CDR1 and CDR2: SGHTA and FQGNSA. The chain's CDR3 is CASSNYRVNTGELFF. CDR3 nucleotide sequence: TGTGCCAGCAGCAACTACAGGGTGAACACCGGGGAGCTGTTTTTT.

This clonotype was observed a handful of times. This rearrangement joins TRBV7-9 to TRBJ2-5, with TRBD1 as a possible D gene (6 bases). CDR1 is SEHNR, CDR2 FQNEAQ, per germline (reference sequence). The CDR3 has 14 amino acids. V was trimmed by 10 bases and J by 1 base, leaving 16 bases between them. The CDR3 nucleotides are TGTGCCATACAACGGGACACGCCCCAAGAGACCCAGTACTTC. Translated: CAIQRDTPQETQYF.

The CDR3 here is CASVVAGGFDNEQFF. The CDR3 DNA is TGTGCCAGCGTCGTGGCGGGAGGGTTCGACAATGAGCAGTTCTTC. The chain uses TRBV28 and TRBJ2-5, with 9 bases aligning to TRBD2. Matching the DNA end better, TRBJ2-1 makes the J call doubtful. This CDR3 has 15 residues. Germline V CDR1 and CDR2: MDHEN, SYDVKM.

This clonotype was observed a few times. This sequence joins TRBV29-1 and TRBJ1-5; D is undetermined. The CDR3 runs to 14 residues. CDR1 and CDR2 (germline): SQVTM, ANQGSEA. Trimming took 4 bases from V and 2 from J, leaving 12 bases between them. The CDR3 loop reads CSVVGFGRNQPQHF. The CDR3 DNA follows: TGCAGCGTTGTGGGTTTTGGTCGCAATCAGCCCCAGCATTTT. The full variable domain, with the rest looked up from reference TRBV29-1 and TRBJ1-5, is SAVISQKPSRDICQRGTSLTIQCQVDSQVTMMFWYRQQPGQSLTLIATANQGSEATYESGFVIDKFPISRPNLTFSTLTVSNMSPEDSSIYLCSVVGFGRNQPQHFGDGTRLSIL.

This clonotype was counted only a few times. The chain employs TRBV7-6 and TRBJ2-5; tentative D call: TRBD1 (6 bases). CDR3 length: 15 amino acids. Germline V gene sequence: CDR1 SGHVS, CDR2 FNYEAQ. V was clipped by 5 bases and J by 9 bases, with 22 bases between them. In DNA form, the CDR3 reads TGTGCCAGCAGCGAACCACCGCCGGGACACGGGGCCCAGTACTTC. Translation gives CASSEPPPGHGAQYF.

The V call is TRBV20-1, the J call TRBJ1-2; a possible D gene is TRBD1 (5 bases). Germline-derived CDR1 and CDR2 are DFQATT and SNEGSKA (reference sequence). CDR3 length: 18 amino acids. CDR3 in DNA: TGCAGCCAAAGGAGGGCATGGGGGACTAGTAACTCTAACTATGGCTACACCTTC. Translating it yields CSQRRAWGTSNSNYGYTF.

This clonotype came up many times. The chain employs TRBV29-1 and TRBJ2-5; no clear D. Germline V gene data show CDR1 as SQVTM and CDR2 as ANQGSEA. This CDR3 comprises 10 residues. The ends were cut back, 4 bases at V and 4 bases at J, with 4 bases in the middle. The CDR3 loop is CSVGLETQYF. CDR3 in DNA: TGCAGCGTTGGTTTAGAGACCCAGTACTTC.

The table lists this clonotype with a few counts. Here the CDR3 omits its conserved ending phenylalanine or tryptophan, so a read error is the likely source. This chain uses TRBV12-3 or TRBV12-4 with TRBJ2-5; the match to TRBD2 covers 14 bases. The J segment lost 11 bases and the V segment lost 0 bases, leaving 11 bases of the junction unmatched. CDR3 length equals 17 residues. The CDR3 DNA is TGTGCCAGCAGTTTAGCGCTCCCTGGACTAGCGGGAGGTGAGCAGTACGTC. Its protein is CASSLALPGLAGGEQYV.